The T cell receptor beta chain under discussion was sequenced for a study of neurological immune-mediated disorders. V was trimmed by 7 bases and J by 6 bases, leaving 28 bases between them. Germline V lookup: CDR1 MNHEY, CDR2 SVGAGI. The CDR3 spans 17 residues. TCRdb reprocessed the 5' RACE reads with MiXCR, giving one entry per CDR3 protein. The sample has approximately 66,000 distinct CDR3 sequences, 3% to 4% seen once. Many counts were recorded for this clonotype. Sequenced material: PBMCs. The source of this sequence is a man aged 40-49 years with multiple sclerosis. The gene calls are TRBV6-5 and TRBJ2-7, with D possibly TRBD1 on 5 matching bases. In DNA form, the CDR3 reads TGTGCCAGCAACCTAGGCAGGTCAGGCGGAAGGGGCAGCGAGCAGTACTTC. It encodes CASNLGRSGGRGSEQYF.